This T cell receptor beta chain was recorded in a study of cytomegalovirus exposure and HLA in healthy donors. General study points: Indistinguishable V segments such as TRBV6-2 and TRBV6-3 were excluded. One later analysis reportedly identified an Asian-associated ancestry cluster that showed fewer N-insertions than the approximately 670-donor mean. It was likely that a cluster of highly shared sequence variants was a sequencing artifact. Researchers reported from a later analysis that most CMV-associated TCR beta chains appeared HLA-restricted.

This clone was seen more than once but under ten times. The target antigen is unknown. The PCR made use of 60 Vbeta and 13 Jbeta primers. This table comes from immunoSEQ multiplex PCR, and its TCRdb copy is limited to in-frame clones, with some not included. The sample yields fewer than 120,000 clones, more than 70% seen once. CDR1 and CDR2 from the germline V gene are SGHKS and YYEKEE (reference sequence). Trimming took off 0 bases at V and 6 bases at J, with 12 bases between the two ends. This CDR3 spans 15 amino acids. Sequenced: PBMCs. The TCR comes from a woman in her fifties or sixties in good health and CMV-seropositive. This chain uses TRBV5-5 with TRBJ1-4; possibly TRBD1 for D (6 bases). This chain's CDR3 is CASSLVGGLYEKLFF. The CDR3 region has the DNA TGTGCCAGCAGCTTGGTCGGGGGGCTCTATGAAAAACTGTTTTTT.